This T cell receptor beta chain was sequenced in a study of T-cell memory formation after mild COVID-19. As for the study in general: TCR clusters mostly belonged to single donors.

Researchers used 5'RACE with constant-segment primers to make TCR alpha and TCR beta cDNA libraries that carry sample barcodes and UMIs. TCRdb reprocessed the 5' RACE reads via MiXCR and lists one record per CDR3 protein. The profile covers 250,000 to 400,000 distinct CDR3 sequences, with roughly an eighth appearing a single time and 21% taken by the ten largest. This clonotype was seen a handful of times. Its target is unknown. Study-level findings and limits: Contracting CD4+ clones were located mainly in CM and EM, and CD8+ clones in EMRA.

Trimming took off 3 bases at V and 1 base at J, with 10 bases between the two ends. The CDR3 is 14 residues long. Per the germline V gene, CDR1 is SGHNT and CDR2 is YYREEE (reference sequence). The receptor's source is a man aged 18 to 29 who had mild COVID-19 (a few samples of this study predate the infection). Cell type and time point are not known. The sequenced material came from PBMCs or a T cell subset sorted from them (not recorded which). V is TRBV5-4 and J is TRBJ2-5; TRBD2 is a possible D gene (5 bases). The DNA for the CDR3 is TGTGCCAGCAGCTCGCCGGGAAGCCAAGAGACCCAGTACTTC. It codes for CASSSPGSQETQYF.